Detailed here is one T cell receptor beta chain. Its matching antigen is unknown. The CDR3 has 16 residues. V was pared by 5 bases and J by 1 base, with 6 bases of the junction left unmatched. Germline CDR1 and CDR2: SGHAT and FQNNGV. This sample was included in a study of cytomegalovirus exposure and HLA in healthy donors. PCR used 60 Vbeta primers and 13 Jbeta primers. Method: immunoSEQ multiplex PCR; TCRdb's copy keeps in-frame clones and lacks some. The profile shows 130,000 or so clones, 60% to 80% of them singletons. Study-wide findings and caveats: Usually a TCR sequence was rare, but some public TCRs were found in many donors. Analyses of presence/absence relied on an assumption of roughly uniform sequencing depth across donors. Among TCR beta chains, those listed as cytomegalovirus-associated numbered fewer than 200. Later analysis demonstrated an association between a missense DCLRE1C variant and TCR beta V- and J-gene trimming.

The chain has TRBV11-2 and TRBJ1-4, with TRBD1 identical over 8 bases. Sequencing input: PBMCs. This TCR was recovered from a female donor in good health and CMV-seronegative. The DNA of the CDR3 is TGTGCCAGCAGCACTCACGGACAGGGAACTAATGAAAAACTGTTTTTT. Protein product: CASSTHGQGTNEKLFF.